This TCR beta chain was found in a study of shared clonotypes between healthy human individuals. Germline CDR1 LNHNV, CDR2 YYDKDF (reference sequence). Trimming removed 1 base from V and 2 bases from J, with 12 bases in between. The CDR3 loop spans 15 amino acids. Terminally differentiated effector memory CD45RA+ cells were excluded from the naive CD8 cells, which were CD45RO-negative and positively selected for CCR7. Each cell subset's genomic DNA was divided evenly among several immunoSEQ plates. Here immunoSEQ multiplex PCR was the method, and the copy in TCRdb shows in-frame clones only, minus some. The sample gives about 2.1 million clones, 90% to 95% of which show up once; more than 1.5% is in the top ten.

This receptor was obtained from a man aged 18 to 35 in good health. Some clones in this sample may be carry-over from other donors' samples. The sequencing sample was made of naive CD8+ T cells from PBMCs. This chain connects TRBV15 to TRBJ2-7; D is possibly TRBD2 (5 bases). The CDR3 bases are TGTGCCACCAGCAGAGGAGACTATTCTACCTACGAGCAGTACTTC. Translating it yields CATSRGDYSTYEQYF.